The 26 T cell receptor beta chains below come from one sample, sequenced in a study of blood T cell repertoires in COVID-19. Clones were read by immunoSEQ multiplex PCR, and TCRdb kept only the in-frame ones, dropping some. The profile covers 200,000 to 250,000 clones, with around 90% appearing a single time and roughly 2.7% taken by the ten largest. Input material: PBMCs or T cells enriched from blood (not recorded which). These receptors were collected from a woman younger than 45 who had recovered from COVID-19.

The V gene is TRBV29-1, the J gene TRBJ1-1; 12 nucleotides agree with TRBD1. CDR1 and CDR2 (germline): SQVTM, ANQGSEA. J gave up 1 base and V 3 bases, and 6 bases lay outside the gene matches. The length of the CDR3 is 16 residues. CDR3 region: CSVEGQGAWGNTEAFF. The CDR3 bases are TGCAGCGTTGAGGGACAGGGGGCCTGGGGGAACACTGAAGCTTTCTTT.

The V and J genes are TRBV24-1 and TRBJ1-1; 9 bases match TRBD1. Germline-derived CDR1 and CDR2 are KGHDR and SFDVKD. Trimming removed 4 bases from V and 1 base from J; junction bases left unmatched: 12. The CDR3 is 18 amino acids. CDR3 sequence (DNA): TGTGCCACCAGTGACTGTGAACAGGGGGCCCAAGAGAACACTGAAGCTTTCTTT. Translation gives CATSDCEQGAQENTEAFF.

This rearrangement joins TRBV7-3 to TRBJ2-1; D may be TRBD1 (6 bases). Germline assignment: CDR1 SGHTA and CDR2 FQGTGA. Trimming removed 4 bases at V and 7 bases at J, with 29 bases between. The CDR3 spans 19 residues. The CDR3 DNA reads as TGTGCCAGCAGCTCCTTCGGAGTTGGAATCCAGACAGGTAGGAATGAGCAGTTCTTC. Amino acid sequence: CASSSFGVGIQTGRNEQFF.

The chain uses TRBV6-2 or TRBV6-3 and TRBJ1-4; possible D gene TRBD1, 5 bases. This CDR3 contains 15 residues. The V gene's germline CDR1 is MNHEY and CDR2 SVGEGT. The V end lost 4 bases, the J end lost 4 bases, and 13 bases lay between the germline ends. CDR3 residues: CASSFQGAVNEKLFF. CDR3 coding DNA: TGTGCCAGCAGTTTCCAAGGGGCAGTTAATGAAAAACTGTTTTTT.

V and J are TRBV29-1 and TRBJ2-7; TRBD2 agrees at 8 bases. J gave up 4 bases and V 6 bases, and 8 bases lay outside the gene matches. The CDR3 consists of 13 residues. Per germline, CDR1 SQVTM and CDR2 ANQGSEA. In nucleotides, the CDR3 is TGCAGCGTCCGGGGCGGGGGGCTATACGAGCAGTACTTC. Translation gives CSVRGGGLYEQYF.

The V gene is TRBV5-1, the J gene TRBJ2-2, with 10 nucleotides matching TRBD1. Unmatched junction bases numbered 6, after V lost 5 bases and J lost 2 bases. CDR1 and CDR2 (germline): SGHRS, YFSETQ. The CDR3 contains 16 residues. This CDR3 reads CASSPGQGTNTGELFF. The CDR3 DNA is TGCGCCAGCAGTCCGGGACAGGGGACTAACACCGGGGAGCTGTTTTTT.

The chain links TRBV18 to TRBJ1-2; 7 bases map to TRBD1. The CDR3 spans 14 residues. Germline loops: CDR1 KGHSH, CDR2 LQKENI. V lost 1 base and J lost 4; bases outside the gene matches: 3. The CDR3 here is CASSPQEGAYGYTF. DNA of the CDR3: TGTGCCAGCTCACCACAAGAGGGGGCCTATGGCTACACCTTC.

V is TRBV5-1 and J is TRBJ2-1, with 8 bases that match TRBD2. The germline V gene encodes CDR1 SGHRS and CDR2 YFSETQ. V shed 0 bases, J shed 8 bases, and the junction held 10 bases outside the gene matches. The CDR3 has 16 residues. The CDR3 sequence: CASSLALGGAEDEQFF. CDR3 nucleotides: TGCGCCAGCAGCTTGGCACTCGGGGGGGCGGAGGATGAGCAGTTCTTC.

The chain employs TRBV4-3 and TRBJ1-2, with D tentatively TRBD1 (6 bases). This CDR3 spans 16 amino acids. Germline V CDR1 and CDR2: LGHNA, YSLEER. V gave up 2 bases and J gave up 0 bases, with 13 bases separating them. The CDR3 DNA reads as TGCGCCAGCAGCCAATCTGACAGGTCGGCTAACTATGGCTACACCTTC. Protein sequence: CASSQSDRSANYGYTF.

V and J are TRBV7-2 and TRBJ1-1, with 7 bases aligning to TRBD1. The CDR3 is 16 amino acids. Germline V CDR1 and CDR2: SGHTA, FQGNSA. The V and J ends lost 7 bases and 0 bases, in that order; junction bases with no gene match: 11. In nucleotides, the CDR3 is TGTGCCAGCAACCTTTGGACAGGCAGCATGAACACTGAAGCTTTCTTT. Its protein product is CASNLWTGSMNTEAFF.

This chain joins TRBV7-8 and TRBJ1-6; the D gene is possibly TRBD1 (5 bases). CDR1 and CDR2 from the germline V gene are SGHVS and FQNEAQ. V shed 4 bases and J shed 8 bases, with 24 bases lying between them. This CDR3 comprises 18 residues. The CDR3 protein is CASSSPESGAGGDSPLHF. The CDR3 DNA sequence: TGTGCCAGCAGCTCCCCCGAGTCCGGGGCAGGCGGGGATTCACCCCTCCACTTT.

The chain recombines TRBV3-1 (or the pseudogene TRBV3-2) with TRBJ2-7; 7 positions match TRBD2. With 2 bases clipped from V and 2 bases from J, the junction kept 6 bases outside the gene matches. CDR1 LGHDT and CDR2 YNNKEL come from the germline V gene (reference sequence). The CDR3 totals 15 residues. For the CDR3, the DNA is TGTGCCAGCAGCCAACCGTGGGGGGGAGCCTACGAGCAGTACTTC. This codes for CASSQPWGGAYEQYF.

The chain is built from TRBV21-1 and TRBJ2-4; the table's D call of TRBD2 was not tested on the DNA. TRBV21-1 is classified as a pseudogene. CDR3 length: 16 amino acids. The CDR3 loop reads CASSKSGLLAKNIQYF. Here the CDR3 DNA reads TGTGCCAGCAGCAAATCTGGACTTCTAGCCAAAAACATTCAGTACTTC.

This chain links TRBV25-1 with TRBJ1-6, with 9 bases that match TRBD1. Unmatched junction bases numbered 7, after V lost 7 bases and J lost 12 bases. Germline CDR1 and CDR2: MGHDK and SYGVNS. This CDR3 comprises 13 residues. The CDR3 DNA follows: TGTGCCAGCACCGGGACAGGGAGGGGACCCCTCCACTTT. Residues: CASTGTGRGPLHF. Using reference TRBV25-1 and TRBJ1-6 for the parts outside the CDR3, the full variable domain is EADIYQTPRYLVIGTGKKITLECSQTMGHDKMYWYQQDPGMELHLIHYSYGVNSTEKGDLSSESTVSRIRTEHFPLTLESARPSHTSQYLCASTGTGRGPLHFGNGTRLTVT.

This chain links TRBV6-5 with TRBJ2-7; 7 positions agree with TRBD2. This CDR3 has 14 residues. CDR1 is MNHEY, CDR2 SVGAGI, per germline. The J segment lost 5 bases and the V segment lost 1 base, leaving 5 bases of the junction unmatched. CDR3 sequence (DNA): TGTGCCAGCAGTTACTTCGGGAGGCAAGACGAGCAGTACTTC. The encoded protein is CASSYFGRQDEQYF.

The V call is TRBV29-1, the J call TRBJ1-2, with D perhaps TRBD1 (5 bases). Trimming left V 4 bases short and J 3 bases short, with 12 bases between. CDR3 length: 13 amino acids. The germline V gene has CDR1 SQVTM and CDR2 ANQGSEA. CDR3 in DNA: TGCAGCGTTGTGGGCAGGGTCGACTATGGCTACACCTTC. Amino acids: CSVVGRVDYGYTF.

The chain has TRBV9 and TRBJ2-3; 15 bases align to TRBD2. This CDR3 spans 19 amino acids. Germline V gene lookup returns CDR1 SGDLS and CDR2 YYNGEE. The V gene end was trimmed by 4 bases and the J gene end by 6 bases; junction bases not matched to a gene: 15. The CDR3 protein is CASSQGVRTSGGASDTQYF. The CDR3 DNA follows: TGTGCCAGCAGCCAAGGAGTTCGGACTAGCGGGGGGGCCTCGGATACGCAGTATTTT.

V usage is TRBV14 and J usage is TRBJ1-1; 8 positions match TRBD1. V lost 3 bases and J lost 1; bases outside the gene matches: 4. Germline values: CDR1 SGHDN, CDR2 FVKESK. CDR3 length: 15 amino acids. The CDR3, as DNA: TGTGCCAGCAGCCAGCTCAGGGGGCCGAACACTGAAGCTTTCTTT. Translating it yields CASSQLRGPNTEAFF.

The chain links TRBV7-2 to TRBJ2-6, with 10 bases that match TRBD1. V was pared by 4 bases and J by 2 bases, with 8 bases of the junction left unmatched. In germline, CDR1 is SGHTA, CDR2 FQGNSA. This CDR3 has 18 residues. The CDR3 loop is CASSWTGGVVTGANVLTF. The CDR3 DNA reads as TGTGCCAGCAGCTGGACAGGGGGGGTAGTAACTGGGGCCAACGTCCTGACTTTC.

The chain employs TRBV18 and TRBJ1-4; TRBD1 matches at 8 bases. In germline, CDR1 is KGHSH, CDR2 LQKENI. Trimming removed 3 bases from V and 7 bases from J; junction bases left unmatched: 19. This CDR3 region has 19 residues. The DNA for the CDR3 is TGTGCCAGCTCACCTTCTTCCGGTCGGACAGGGAAAGGAGGTGAAAAACTGTTTTTT. This gives the protein CASSPSSGRTGKGGEKLFF.

This chain uses TRBV10-3 with TRBJ1-2; 8 bases are a match to TRBD1. CDR1 and CDR2 from the germline V gene are ENHRY and SYGVKD. This CDR3 contains 12 residues. The J segment lost 3 bases and the V segment lost 8 bases, leaving 2 bases of the junction unmatched. Here the CDR3 reads CAIGTGDYGYTF. For the CDR3, the DNA is TGTGCCATCGGGACAGGAGACTATGGCTACACCTTC.

V usage is TRBV5-1 and J usage is TRBJ2-2, with D tentatively TRBD1 (6 bases). The CDR3 covers 17 residues. V shed 0 bases and J shed 4 bases, with 16 bases lying between them. Germline V gene lookup returns CDR1 SGHRS and CDR2 YFSETQ. The CDR3 bases are TGCGCCAGCAGCTTGGACGGGTCAGGGGATCGCACCGGGGAGCTGTTTTTT. Its protein is CASSLDGSGDRTGELFF.

The V and J genes are TRBV19 and TRBJ1-1, with D possibly being TRBD1 (5 bases). The CDR3 loop spans 15 amino acids. The ends were cut back, 4 bases at V and 2 bases at J, with 14 bases in the middle. In germline, CDR1 is LNHDA, CDR2 SQIVND (reference sequence). The CDR3 coding sequence is TGTGCCAGTAGTACCCTCCGGGGGGGTAACACTGAAGCTTTCTTT. This gives the protein CASSTLRGGNTEAFF.

A single count supports this clone. The chain links TRBV4-3 to TRBJ1-2; no clear D. CDR3 length: 18 amino acids. Per germline, CDR1 LGHNA and CDR2 YSLEER. Trimming pared 1 base from V and 4 bases from J, leaving 22 bases between. DNA for the CDR3: TGCGCCAGCAGCCAAGTGATATCTTCAGCCAGCGTGGGCTATGGCTACACCTTC. The encoded protein is CASSQVISSASVGYGYTF.

The gene calls are TRBV3-1 (or the pseudogene TRBV3-2) and TRBJ1-3; 10 bases map to TRBD1. Per germline, CDR1 LGHDT and CDR2 YNNKEL (reference sequence). J lost 3 bases, V lost 2 bases, and 4 bases had no gene match. The length of the CDR3 is 16 residues. This CDR3 reads CASSQRTGGYGNTIYF. DNA for the CDR3: TGTGCCAGCAGCCAAAGGACAGGGGGGTATGGAAACACCATATATTTT.

The J gene is TRBJ1-1, the V gene TRBV19; 9 nucleotides line up with TRBD1. This CDR3 is 15 amino acids long. V lost 7 bases, J lost 1 base, and 7 bases stayed unmatched. Germline V lookup: CDR1 LNHDA, CDR2 SQIVND (reference sequence). The CDR3 coding sequence is TGTGCCAGTAAACAGGACAGGGGCTGGAACACTGAAGCTTTCTTT. This translates into CASKQDRGWNTEAFF.